This T cell receptor beta chain came from a study of cytomegalovirus exposure and HLA in healthy donors. Overall study findings and caveats: In a later analysis, TCR beta V- and J-gene trimming was associated with a missense DCLRE1C variant. Researchers had no immune exposure information except CMV serostatus available. Researchers counted 180 or so TCR beta chains as cytomegalovirus-associated.

This CDR3 spans 15 amino acids. The germline CDR1 and CDR2 sequences are MNHEY and SVGAGI. Trimming stripped 2 bases from V and 0 bases from J, with 8 bases between. The PCR was carried out with 60 Vbeta primers and 13 Jbeta primers. Clones were read by immunoSEQ multiplex PCR, and TCRdb kept only the in-frame ones, dropping some. The sample lists about 38,000 clones; 60% to 70% were seen once. Turning to this clone: The antigen is not known.

The rearrangement uses TRBV6-5 and TRBJ1-5; D may be TRBD1 (6 bases). This sequence originates from a man between 50 and 59 years old in good health and CMV-seropositive. Sequenced sample: PBMCs. CDR3 in amino acids: CASSYGQNSNQPQHF. CDR3 DNA sequence: TGTGCCAGCAGTTACGGACAGAATAGCAATCAGCCCCAGCATTTT.